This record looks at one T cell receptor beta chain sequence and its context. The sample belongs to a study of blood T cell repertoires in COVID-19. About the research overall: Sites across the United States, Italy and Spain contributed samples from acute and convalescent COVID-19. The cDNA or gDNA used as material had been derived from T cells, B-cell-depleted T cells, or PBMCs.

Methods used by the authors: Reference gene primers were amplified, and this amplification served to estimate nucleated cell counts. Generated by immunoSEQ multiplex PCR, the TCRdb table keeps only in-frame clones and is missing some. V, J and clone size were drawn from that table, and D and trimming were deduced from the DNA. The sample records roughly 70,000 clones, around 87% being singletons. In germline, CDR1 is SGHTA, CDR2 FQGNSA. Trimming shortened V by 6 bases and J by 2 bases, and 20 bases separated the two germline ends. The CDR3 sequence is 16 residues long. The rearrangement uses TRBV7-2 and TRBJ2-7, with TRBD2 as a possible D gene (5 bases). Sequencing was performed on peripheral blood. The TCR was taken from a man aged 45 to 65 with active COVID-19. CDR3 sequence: CASSANRAAVTYEQYF. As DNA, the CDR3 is TGTGCCAGCAGTGCCAACCGGGCAGCGGTGACCTACGAGCAGTACTTC.